This is a list of T cell receptor beta chains from one sample in a study of T-cell reconstitution after alpha-beta-depleted transplantation in children. Each CDR3 protein is one row after TCRdb ran MiXCR on the PCR reads. This table holds approximately 200,000 distinct CDR3 sequences, just under 6.5% found once. The sequencing used PBMCs, collected before TCRalphabeta/CD19-depleted stem cell transplant. The receptors derive from a girl under two years old with combined immunodeficiency, due to receive a stem cell transplant. Both conserved end residues are part of each CDR3. A D gene is named only where the DNA matches it firmly. Clone size is not always given. Where it is, it says once, few, many or a class for expanded clones.

NA	many	TRBV24-1	TRBJ1-5	CATSIAYQPQHF	TGTGCCACCAGTATAGCCTATCAGCCCCAGCATTTT
TRBD1	many	TRBV6-2/TRBV6-3	TRBJ2-1	CASRQQGTDEQFF	TGTGCCAGCAGGCAGCAGGGGACAGATGAGCAGTTCTTC
NA	NA	TRBV20-1	TRBJ1-5	CSAREGFNQPQHF	TGCAGTGCTAGAGAAGGGTTCAATCAGCCCCAGCATTTT
NA	many	TRBV4-1	TRBJ2-5	CASSQGEFQGETQYF	TGCGCCAGCAGCCAGGGGGAATTCCAGGGGGAGACCCAGTACTTC
TRBD2	many	TRBV18	TRBJ2-7	CASSSDGLAEPEQYF	TGTGCCAGCTCATCAGACGGACTAGCGGAACCCGAGCAGTACTTC
TRBD1	many	TRBV20-1	TRBJ2-7	CSARERTGDEEQYF	TGCAGTGCTAGAGAGCGGACAGGGGATGAGGAGCAGTACTTC
NA	many	TRBV3-1	TRBJ2-5	CASNQDEAGEETQYF	TGTGCCAGCAACCAAGATGAAGCGGGCGAAGAGACCCAGTACTTC
NA	many	TRBV20-1	TRBJ1-2	CSARVYYGYTF	TGCAGTGCTAGGGTTTACTATGGCTACACCTTC
NA	many	TRBV7-7	TRBJ2-1	CASSSVGASYNEQFF	TGTGCCAGCAGCTCAGTAGGCGCGTCCTACAATGAGCAGTTCTTC
NA	many	TRBV4-3	TRBJ2-1	CASSQARKWSSYNEQFF	TGCGCCAGCAGCCAGGCCCGAAAGTGGAGCTCCTACAATGAGCAGTTCTTC
TRBD2	many	TRBV15	TRBJ2-1	CATSRDISGVEQFF	TGTGCCACCAGCAGGGATATTAGCGGGGTTGAGCAGTTCTTC
TRBD1	many	TRBV29-1	TRBJ1-2	CSVVGGQGVYGYTF	TGCAGCGTTGTAGGGGGACAGGGTGTCTATGGCTACACCTTC
NA	NA	TRBV10-3	TRBJ2-6	CAISEDAYRKSSGANVLTF	TGTGCCATCAGTGAGGATGCCTACAGGAAGAGCTCTGGGGCCAACGTCCTGACTTTC
TRBD1	many	TRBV4-3	TRBJ1-2	CASSQSGQGYDYGYTF	TGCGCCAGCAGCCAATCAGGACAGGGGTATGACTATGGCTACACCTTC
TRBD1	many	TRBV9	TRBJ2-7	CASSVAQGASYEQYF	TGTGCCAGCAGCGTAGCTCAGGGGGCCTCCTACGAGCAGTACTTC
NA	many	TRBV5-1	TRBJ2-6	CASSGENSGANVLTF	TGCGCCAGCAGCGGGGAAAACTCTGGGGCCAACGTCCTGACTTTC
TRBD1	many	TRBV29-1	TRBJ2-7	CSVEGDRGTYEQYF	TGCAGCGTTGAAGGGGACAGGGGAACCTACGAGCAGTACTTC
NA	few	TRBV6-5	TRBJ1-4	CASSNGPTLNEKLFF	TGTGCCAGCAGTAACGGTCCAACCTTAAATGAAAAACTGTTTTTT
NA	many	TRBV12-3/TRBV12-4	TRBJ1-5	CASSGSSNQPQHF	TGTGCCAGCTCAGGGTCCAGCAATCAGCCCCAGCATTTT
TRBD2	many	TRBV10-3	TRBJ2-7	CAISEPAGYSYEQYF	TGTGCCATCAGTGAGCCAGCGGGATACTCCTACGAGCAGTACTTC
TRBD2	many	TRBV6-5	TRBJ2-1	CASRLHSGSSYNEQFF	TGTGCCAGCAGGCTCCATAGCGGGAGCTCCTACAATGAGCAGTTCTTC
TRBD1	many	TRBV12-3/TRBV12-4	TRBJ2-1	CASSLQGNEQFF	TGTGCCAGCAGCCTACAGGGGAATGAGCAGTTCTTC
TRBD2	many	TRBV7-2	TRBJ2-2	CASSSLGGGTGELFF	TGTGCCAGCAGCTCCTTGGGGGGGGGAACCGGGGAGCTGTTTTTT
NA	few	TRBV20-1	TRBJ1-5	CSALHGSLNQPQHF	TGCAGTGCCCTGCACGGGTCCCTTAATCAGCCCCAGCATTTT
TRBD1	many	TRBV5-1	TRBJ1-1	CASSLRTGNMNTEAFF	TGCGCCAGCAGCTTAAGGACAGGGAACATGAACACTGAAGCTTTCTTT
NA	many	TRBV9	TRBJ1-3	CASSVSGGWGNTIYF	TGTGCCAGCAGCGTCTCGGGCGGTTGGGGAAACACCATATATTTT
TRBD1	NA	TRBV29-1	TRBJ2-7	CSVRTGEGYEQYF	TGCAGCGTCCGGACAGGGGAAGGTTACGAGCAGTACTTC
NA	NA	TRBV6-5	TRBJ2-3	CASSYSPGPTDTQYF	TGTGCCAGCAGTTACTCTCCCGGTCCTACAGATACGCAGTATTTT
TRBD2	many	TRBV20-1	TRBJ2-3	CSASISPRRASGRTDTQYF	TGCAGTGCTAGTATTTCTCCCCGGAGGGCTAGCGGGAGAACAGATACGCAGTATTTT
NA	many	TRBV20-1	TRBJ1-3	CSASIQGGGNTIYF	TGCAGTGCTAGCATTCAGGGAGGAGGAAACACCATATATTTT
NA	many	TRBV20-1	TRBJ2-7	CSATHRLDSYEQYF	TGCAGTGCGACCCACAGGTTAGATTCCTACGAGCAGTACTTC
TRBD1	many	TRBV5-8	TRBJ2-7	CASSLFGTESSYEQYF	TGTGCCAGCAGCTTATTTGGGACAGAGAGCTCCTACGAGCAGTACTTC
NA	many	TRBV29-1	TRBJ1-2	CSAQTLYGYTF	TGCAGCGCTCAAACCCTCTATGGCTACACCTTC
TRBD1	many	TRBV29-1	TRBJ2-2	CSVSPGQGGTGELFF	TGCAGCGTCAGCCCGGGACAGGGTGGTACCGGGGAGCTGTTTTTT
TRBD2	many	TRBV20-1	TRBJ2-7	CSAPGLADEQYF	TGCAGTGCCCCGGGACTAGCCGACGAGCAGTACTTC
TRBD2	many	TRBV7-9	TRBJ2-1	CASSFIAGVNNEQFF	TGTGCCAGCAGCTTTATCGCGGGGGTGAACAATGAGCAGTTCTTC
NA	many	TRBV4-2	TRBJ2-7	CASSQTKGTGEQYF	TGTGCCAGCAGCCAGACTAAAGGGACCGGGGAGCAGTACTTC
NA	many	TRBV4-3	TRBJ2-2	CASSQDPYYTGELFF	TGCGCCAGCAGCCAAGATCCCTACTACACCGGGGAGCTGTTTTTT
NA	many	TRBV7-9	TRBJ2-7	CASSLVDGTYEQYF	TGTGCCAGCAGCTTAGTGGACGGCACCTACGAGCAGTACTTC
NA	many	TRBV3-1	TRBJ2-5	CASSQGVGETQYF	TGTGCCAGCAGCCAAGGCGTTGGAGAGACCCAGTACTTC
NA	many	TRBV7-9	TRBJ1-1	CASSNEGRHTEAFF	TGTGCCAGCAGCAATGAGGGCCGGCACACTGAAGCTTTCTTT
NA	many	TRBV9	TRBJ2-1	CASSARTIHEQFF	TGTGCCAGCAGCGCTAGGACAATACATGAGCAGTTCTTC
NA	many	TRBV7-8	TRBJ1-6	CASGVRIDNSPLHF	TGTGCCTCAGGGGTTAGGATAGATAATTCACCCCTCCACTTT
TRBD1	many	TRBV28	TRBJ1-5	CASSFWAGGSPQHF	TGTGCCAGCAGTTTTTGGGCAGGGGGCTCACCCCAGCATTTT
TRBD1	many	TRBV5-1	TRBJ2-1	CASSLGTGERDEQFF	TGCGCCAGCAGCTTGGGGACAGGGGAAAGAGATGAGCAGTTCTTC
NA	many	TRBV29-1	TRBJ1-1	CSVEWSPNTEAFF	TGCAGCGTTGAGTGGTCCCCGAACACTGAAGCTTTCTTT
NA	NA	TRBV5-1	TRBJ2-6	CASSLRIYSGANVLTF	TGCGCCAGCAGCTTGCGGATTTACTCTGGGGCCAACGTCCTGACTTTC
NA	NA	TRBV6-2/TRBV6-3	TRBJ1-1	CASSRDWVNTEAFF	TGTGCCAGCAGCCGTGACTGGGTAAACACTGAAGCTTTCTTT
TRBD2	many	TRBV20-1	TRBJ2-1	CSARGGSSGSYNEQFF	TGCAGTGCTAGAGGAGGCTCTAGCGGATCCTACAATGAGCAGTTCTTC
NA	many	TRBV7-2	TRBJ1-1	CASSSLIMNTEAFF	TGTGCCAGCAGCTCCTTGATTATGAACACTGAAGCTTTCTTT
NA	many	TRBV20-1	TRBJ2-1	CSQLGGSYNEQFF	TGCAGTCAACTAGGGGGCTCCTACAATGAGCAGTTCTTC
NA	many	TRBV7-2	TRBJ2-1	CASSLDGVIYNEQFF	TGTGCCAGCAGCTTAGATGGGGTAATTTACAATGAGCAGTTCTTC
NA	many	TRBV6-6	TRBJ1-5	CASSYPGDQPQHF	TGTGCCAGCAGTTACCCAGGGGATCAGCCCCAGCATTTT
TRBD2	many	TRBV28	TRBJ2-1	CASSFLSGRAGNEQFF	TGTGCCAGCAGCTTCCTTAGCGGGAGGGCGGGGAATGAGCAGTTCTTC
NA	many	TRBV5-1	TRBJ1-2	CASGGASAGYGYTF	TGCGCCAGCGGGGGGGCCTCTGCCGGGTATGGCTACACCTTC
NA	few	TRBV6-5	TRBJ1-5	CASSYGDRGYNQPQHF	TGTGCCAGCAGTTACGGTGACAGAGGATACAATCAGCCCCAGCATTTT